The clone carrying this T cell receptor beta chain was counted a few times. MiXCR, run by TCRdb on the RT-PCR reads, gives a single entry per CDR3 protein. The sample has about 700,000 distinct CDR3 sequences, more than 15% seen once. This sample is drawn from a study of response to subunit inactivated influenza vaccine. V was pared by 7 bases and J by 7 bases, with 17 bases between. CDR3 length: 13 residues. Looked up from germline, CDR1 is MDHEN and CDR2 is SYDVKM. Sequencing used PBMCs from blood, obtained about 11 days after vaccination. This chain links TRBV28 with TRBJ2-7; weak D call: TRBD2 (6 bases). This clonotype was sampled from a man aged 50 or older who received an inactivated influenza vaccine. The CDR3 protein is CASTPDYDSEQYF. CDR3 bases: TGTGCCAGCACCCCGGACTACGACAGTGAGCAGTACTTC. The full variable domain, completed using reference TRBV28 and TRBJ2-7, is DVKVTQSSRYLVKRTGEKVFLECVQDMDHENMFWYRQDPGLGLRLIYFSYDVKMKEKGDIPEGYSVSREKKERFSLILESASTNQTSMYLCASTPDYDSEQYFGPGTRLTVT.